This T cell receptor beta chain emerged from a study of blood T cell repertoires in COVID-19. Looked up from germline, CDR1 is KGHDR and CDR2 is SFDVKD. The CDR3 extends over 14 amino acids. The V end lost 4 bases, the J end lost 6 bases, and 14 bases lay between the germline ends. Sequencing used immunoSEQ multiplex PCR; TCRdb keeps in-frame clones, though not all of them. The sample has approximately 180,000 clones, around 85% seen once. This receptor was obtained from a man between 60 and 75 years old with acute or convalescent COVID-19. What was sequenced was peripheral blood. The genes are TRBV24-1 and TRBJ1-2, with unresolved D. CDR3 region: CATSDARTGNGYTF. The CDR3 nucleotides read TGTGCCACCAGTGACGCCAGGACGGGAAATGGCTACACCTTC.